This paragraph covers one T cell receptor (beta chain) sequence. What it recognizes is unknown. The protocol was immunoSEQ multiplex PCR, while the TCRdb copy is restricted to in-frame clones and leaves out a portion. The sample lists 75,000 to 80,000 clones; 70% to 90% were seen once. This sample stems from a study of T cells in localized non-small cell lung cancer. Overall study results and limits: The study detected a median roughly 56 of the top 100 tumor clones in adjacent lung. Tumor showed lower T cell clonality than uninvolved adjacent lung, where it was highest.

Trimming stripped 5 bases from V and 8 bases from J, with 10 bases between. Looked up from germline, CDR1 is SGHNT and CDR2 is YYREEE (reference sequence). The CDR3 length is 11 residues. This receptor was taken from a woman between 35 and 75 years old with stage I squamous cell lung carcinoma. The gene calls are TRBV5-4 and TRBJ1-2; D is undetermined. The source material was peripheral blood, sampled before any cancer treatment. CDR3 coding DNA: TGTGCCAGCAGTTACAGTGGGGGCTACACCTTC. Protein product: CASSYSGGYTF.